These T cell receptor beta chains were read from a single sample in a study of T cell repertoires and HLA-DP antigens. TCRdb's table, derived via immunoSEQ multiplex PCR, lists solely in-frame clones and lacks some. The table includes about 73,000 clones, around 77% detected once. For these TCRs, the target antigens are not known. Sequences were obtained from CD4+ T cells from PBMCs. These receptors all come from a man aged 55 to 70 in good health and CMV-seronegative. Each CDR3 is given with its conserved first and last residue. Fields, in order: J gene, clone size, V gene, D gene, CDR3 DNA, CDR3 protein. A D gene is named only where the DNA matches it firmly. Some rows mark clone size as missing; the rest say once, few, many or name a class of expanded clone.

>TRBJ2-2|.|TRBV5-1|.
TGCGCCAGCAGCTTGAATGGGGGGCTAGGCGGGGAGCTGTTTTTT
CASSLNGGLGGELFF
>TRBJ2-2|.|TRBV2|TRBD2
TGTGCCAGCAGTCTAGCGGGGCACACCGGGGAGCTGTTTTTT
CASSLAGHTGELFF
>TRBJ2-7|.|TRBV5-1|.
TGCGCCAGCAGCTTGTTAGGAGGAGGGACGTGGGGCTACGAGCAGTACTTC
CASSLLGGGTWGYEQYF
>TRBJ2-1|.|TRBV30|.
TGTGCCTGGAGTGTACCCGGCCATATTTACAATGAGCAGTTCTTC
CAWSVPGHIYNEQFF
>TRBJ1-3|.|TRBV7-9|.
TGTGCCAGCAGCCCGCGCGAGGGGCGACACTCTGGAAACACCATATATTTT
CASSPREGRHSGNTIYF
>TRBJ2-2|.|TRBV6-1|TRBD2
TGTGCCAGCAGTGGGCGGACTAGCGGGAGGAAGGCCGGGGAGCTGTTTTTT
CASSGRTSGRKAGELFF
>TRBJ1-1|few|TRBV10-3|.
TGTGCCATCAGTGAGTCTCTCTTCAGGGACAACACTGAAGCTTTCTTT
CAISESLFRDNTEAFF
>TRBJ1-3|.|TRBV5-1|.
TGCGCCAGCAGCGAAGACAGCTCTGGAAACACCATATATTTT
CASSEDSSGNTIYF
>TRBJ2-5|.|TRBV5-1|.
TGCGCCAGCAGCTTCGGCCAGCCTCAAGAGACCCAGTACTTC
CASSFGQPQETQYF
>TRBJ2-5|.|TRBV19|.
TGTGCCAGTAGTATAGTTGGGATAGCGGAAGCACAAGAGACCCAGTACTTC
CASSIVGIAEAQETQYF
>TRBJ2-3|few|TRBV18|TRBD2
TGTGCCAGCTCAGCCCTGACTAGCAACGCAGATACGCAGTATTTT
CASSALTSNADTQYF
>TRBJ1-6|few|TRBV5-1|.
TGCGCCAGCAGCCCGACGGGTTGGGAGAATTCACCCCTCCACTTT
CASSPTGWENSPLHF
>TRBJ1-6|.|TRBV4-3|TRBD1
TGCGCCAGCAGCCAAGATCGGACAGGGGTCGGTTCACCCCTCCACTTT
CASSQDRTGVGSPLHF
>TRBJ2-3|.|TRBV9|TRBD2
TGTGCCAGCAGCCCAGGGACTATTACAGATACGCAGTATTTT
CASSPGTITDTQYF
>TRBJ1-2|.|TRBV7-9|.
TGTGCCAGCAGCTTAAGGGCTCATGGCTACACCTTC
CASSLRAHGYTF
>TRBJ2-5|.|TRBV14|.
TGTGCCAGCAGCCAAGGAGGGGGCCAAGAGACCCAGTACTTC
CASSQGGGQETQYF
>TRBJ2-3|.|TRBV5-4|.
TGTGCCAGCAGCTTGCGCCTAGCAGGAGATACGCAGTATTTT
CASSLRLAGDTQYF
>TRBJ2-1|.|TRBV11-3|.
TGTGCCAGCAGCTTAGGAGGGGACTTTAACAATGAGCAGTTCTTC
CASSLGGDFNNEQFF
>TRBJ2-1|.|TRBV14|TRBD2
TGTGCCAGCAGCCTACGGACTAGCGGGAGGTCGTACAATGAGCAGTTCTTC
CASSLRTSGRSYNEQFF
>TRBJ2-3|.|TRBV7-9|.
TGTGCCAGCAGCCCTAGTCGATGGCGGGAAGATAGCACAGATACGCAGTATTTT
CASSPSRWREDSTDTQYF
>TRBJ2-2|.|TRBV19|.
TGTGCCAGTAGTATTGCTAGCCTAAACACCGGGGAGCTGTTTTTT
CASSIASLNTGELFF
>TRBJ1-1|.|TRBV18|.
TGTGCCAGCTCACCACACCCGGAGGGCACTGAAGCTTTCTTT
CASSPHPEGTEAFF
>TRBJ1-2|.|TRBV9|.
TGTGCCAGCAGCGTAGACCCGGGCGCCGGAGGCTACACCTTC
CASSVDPGAGGYTF
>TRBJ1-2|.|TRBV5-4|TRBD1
TGTGCCAGCAGGGATCAATGGACAGGGAAGGATGGCTACACCTTC
CASRDQWTGKDGYTF
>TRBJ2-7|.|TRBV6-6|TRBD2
TGTGCCAGCAGTTCCCCCCGGGGGGGGCAATACGAGCAGTACTTC
CASSSPRGGQYEQYF
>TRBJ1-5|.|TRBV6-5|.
TGTGCCAGCAGTTACTCGCCCCAGCCCCAGCATTTT
CASSYSPQPQHF
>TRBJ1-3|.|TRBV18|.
TGTGCCAGCTCACCAAACGGACAGGGAAACACCATATATTTT
CASSPNGQGNTIYF
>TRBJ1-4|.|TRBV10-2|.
TGCGCCAGCAGTGAATCAGCTGGACTGACTAATGAAAAACTGTTTTTT
CASSESAGLTNEKLFF
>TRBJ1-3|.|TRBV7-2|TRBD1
TGTGCCAGCAGCTGGTCCGGGACAGGGATGGATTTT
CASSWSGTGMDF
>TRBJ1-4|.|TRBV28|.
TGTGCCAGCAGTCCACCGGGACCGGGCACGGAAAAACTGTTTTTT
CASSPPGPGTEKLFF
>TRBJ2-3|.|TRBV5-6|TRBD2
TGTGCCAGCAGCGCCACTAGCGGGAGCACAGATACGCAGTATTTT
CASSATSGSTDTQYF
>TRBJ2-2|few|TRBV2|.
TGTGCCAGCACGAGACTAGGGGTCCCCGGGGAGCTGTTTTTT
CASTRLGVPGELFF
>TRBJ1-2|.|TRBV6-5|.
TGTGCCAGCAGTTCGGGGCCTCGCTATGGCTACACCTTC
CASSSGPRYGYTF
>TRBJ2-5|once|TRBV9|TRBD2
TGTGCCAGCAGCCCGACTAGCGAAGAGACCCAGTACTTC
CASSPTSEETQYF
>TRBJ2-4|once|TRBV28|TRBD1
TGTGCCAGCAGTATCCAGACAGGGGGAGGGCGAAACATTCAGTACTTC
CASSIQTGGGRNIQYF
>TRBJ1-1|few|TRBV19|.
TGTGCCAGTAGTACCCGGACAGAGAACACTGAAGCTTTCTTT
CASSTRTENTEAFF
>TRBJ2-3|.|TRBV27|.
TGTGCCAGCAGTGTAACAGGTATCACAGATACGCAGTATTTT
CASSVTGITDTQYF
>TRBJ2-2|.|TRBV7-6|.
TGTGCCAGCAGCTTATTTGCGGTGTCCGGACGGACCGGGGAGCTGTTTTTT
CASSLFAVSGRTGELFF
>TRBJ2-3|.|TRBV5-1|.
TGCGCCAGCAGCTCGGACACCTTAGATACGCAGTATTTT
CASSSDTLDTQYF
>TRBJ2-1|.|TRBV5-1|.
TGCGCCAGCAGCTTAGGACTACTCAATGAGCAGTTCTTC
CASSLGLLNEQFF
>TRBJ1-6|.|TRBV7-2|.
TGTGCCAGCAGCCGAGGGACACCAAATAATTCACCCCTCCACTTT
CASSRGTPNNSPLHF